This TCR beta chain was retrieved from a study of sequential checkpoint blockade in melanoma. At the level of the study: After nivolumab or ipilimumab alone, about 20 patients had week-13 rebiopsies. Study-wide findings and caveats: Clinical benefit was about 30 times likelier when tumor T-cell fraction and clonality increased. T-cell fraction and clonality followed PD-L1 and CD8+ counts, not mutational load.

This clone ranks as medium-sized (0.01 to 0.1%). Its antigen is as yet unknown. Method: immunoSEQ multiplex PCR; TCRdb's copy keeps in-frame clones and lacks some. Here the sample spans under 4,000 clones, roughly 17% being singletons. The CDR3 runs to 15 residues. Germline values: CDR1 SGHNT, CDR2 YENEEA. The V gene lost 2 bases and the J gene lost 0 bases, with 7 bases spanning the gap. Treatment reported: randomized to nivolumab then ipilimumab (arm A) or the reverse (arm B). This TCR derives from a human donor with melanoma. The chain couples TRBV11-3 to TRBJ1-4; D unclear. The source material was tumor tissue (inferred from file names), sampled from a patient given nivolumab and ipilimumab in sequence. The CDR3 nucleotides read TGTGCCAGCAGCTTAACTGGACCAACTAATGAAAAACTGTTTTTT. Translated: CASSLTGPTNEKLFF.